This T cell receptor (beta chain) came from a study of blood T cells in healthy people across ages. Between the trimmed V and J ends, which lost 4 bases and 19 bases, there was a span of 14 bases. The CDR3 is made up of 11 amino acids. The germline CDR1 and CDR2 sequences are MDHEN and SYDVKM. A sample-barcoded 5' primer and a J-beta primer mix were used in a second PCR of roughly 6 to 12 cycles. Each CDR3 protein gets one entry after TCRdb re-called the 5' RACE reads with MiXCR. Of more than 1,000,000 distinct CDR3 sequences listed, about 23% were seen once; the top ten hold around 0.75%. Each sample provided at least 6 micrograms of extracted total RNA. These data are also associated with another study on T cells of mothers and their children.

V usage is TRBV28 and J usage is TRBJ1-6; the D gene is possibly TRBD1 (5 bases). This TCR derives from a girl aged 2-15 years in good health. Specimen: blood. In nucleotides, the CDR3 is TGTGCCAGCAGTTCCGGGTTGGGGACTCACTTT. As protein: CASSSGLGTHF.